This T cell receptor (beta chain) was recorded in a study of blood T cell repertoires in COVID-19. Study in general: COVID-19 samples collected from the United States, Italy and Spain covered acute and convalescent phases. From T cells, B-cell-depleted T cells, or PBMCs came the material, which was cDNA or gDNA.

Across over 20 US areas, participants ranged in age from roughly 18 to 95 years. In the authors' methods: Using reference gene primer amplification, nucleated cell counts were estimated. Sequenced by immunoSEQ multiplex PCR; TCRdb stores in-frame clones only, minus some. V and J calls and clone size come straight from that table; D and trimming were deduced from the DNA. The profile shows over 200,000 clones, 80% to 90% of them singletons. Sequenced input: PBMCs or T cells enriched from blood (not recorded which). This TCR derives from a woman aged 25-40 years who had been exposed to COVID-19.

CDR3 DNA sequence: TGTGCCATCAGTGGCACCGGGTCACTTTCCCCCGCTTTCTTT. Translation: CAISGTGSLSPAFF. The chain employs TRBV10-3 and TRBJ1-1; no firm D call. CDR1 is ENHRY and CDR2 is SYGVKD in the germline V gene. The CDR3 is 14 residues long. Trimming shortened V by 4 bases and J by 11 bases, and 20 bases separated the two germline ends.